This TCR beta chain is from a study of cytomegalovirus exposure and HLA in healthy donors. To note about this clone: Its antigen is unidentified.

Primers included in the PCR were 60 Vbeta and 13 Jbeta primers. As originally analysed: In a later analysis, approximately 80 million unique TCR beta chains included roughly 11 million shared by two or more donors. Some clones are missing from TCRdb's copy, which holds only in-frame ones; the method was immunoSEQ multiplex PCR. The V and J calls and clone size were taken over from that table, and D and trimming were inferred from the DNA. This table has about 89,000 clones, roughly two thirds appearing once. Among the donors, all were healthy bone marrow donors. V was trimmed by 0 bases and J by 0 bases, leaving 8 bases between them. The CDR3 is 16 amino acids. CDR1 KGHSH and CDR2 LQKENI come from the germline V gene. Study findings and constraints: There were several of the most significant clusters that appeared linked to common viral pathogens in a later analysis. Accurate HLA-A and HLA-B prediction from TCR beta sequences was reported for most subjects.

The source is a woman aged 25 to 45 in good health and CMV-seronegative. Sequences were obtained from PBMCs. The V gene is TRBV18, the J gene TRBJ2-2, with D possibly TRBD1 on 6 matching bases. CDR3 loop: CASSPPGAANTGELFF. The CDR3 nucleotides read TGTGCCAGCTCACCACCGGGGGCAGCGAACACCGGGGAGCTGTTTTTT. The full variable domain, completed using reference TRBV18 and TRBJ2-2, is NAGVMQNPRHLVRRRGQEARLRCSPMKGHSHVYWYRQLPEEGLKFMVYLQKENIIDESGMPKERFSAEFPKEGPSILRIQQVVRGDSAAYFCASSPPGAANTGELFFGEGSRLTVL.